Following are 6 T cell receptor beta chains from one sample sequenced in a study of T cells in Graves' hyperthyroidism and ophthalmopathy. It was RNA transcripts that yielded the amplified TCR beta CDR3 regions. The study used the HTBI primer set for a first-round RT-PCR of the TCR CDR3. TCRdb re-analysed the multiplex PCR reads in MiXCR, keeping a single row per CDR3 protein. The repertoire holds 250,000 or so distinct CDR3 sequences, with 13% to 15% as singletons. The sequenced sample was blood. The receptor set was obtained from a woman between 45 and 60 years old with Graves' hyperthyroidism that later progressed to Graves' ophthalmopathy.

This clonotype was seen many times. Written as DNA, the CDR3 is TGCAGCGTCGCATTGGACACCACAGATACGCAGTATTTT. As protein: CSVALDTTDTQYF. V usage is TRBV29-1 and J usage is TRBJ2-3, with D possibly matching TRBD1 (5 bases). The V end lost 6 bases, the J end lost 2 bases, and 12 bases lay between the germline ends. Germline CDR1 and CDR2: SQVTM and ANQGSEA. The length of the CDR3 is 13 residues.

This clonotype was seen at least ten times. This rearrangement joins TRBV6-1 to TRBJ2-7; 12 positions match TRBD1. Trimming at V came to 7 bases and at J to 7 bases, leaving 11 bases not matched to a gene. The V gene's germline CDR1 is MNHNS and CDR2 SASEGT. The CDR3 runs to 15 residues. CDR3 region: CASTAPGQGAREQYF. The CDR3 coding sequence is TGTGCCAGCACCGCACCGGGACAGGGGGCGCGTGAGCAGTACTTC.

This clonotype was seen many times. The chain carries TRBV28 and TRBJ1-2; D is uncertain. From germline, CDR1 is MDHEN and CDR2 SYDVKM. V dropped 4 bases and J dropped 6 bases, with 18 bases sitting between them. The CDR3 is 15 residues long. The CDR3: CASSSPAADRNGYTF. The CDR3 DNA is TGTGCCAGCAGTTCCCCCGCGGCCGATCGAAATGGCTACACCTTC.

This clonotype came up many times. The CDR3 DNA reads TGTGCCAGCAGCCTAGGACCTGTGGAGACCCAGTACTTC. Its protein product is CASSLGPVETQYF. V and J are TRBV5-5 and TRBJ2-5, with unresolved D. Germline CDR1 and CDR2: SGHKS and YYEKEE (reference sequence). V was trimmed by 4 bases and J by 5 bases, leaving 12 bases between them. This CDR3 is 13 amino acids long. Looking up the rest from reference TRBV5-5 and TRBJ2-5 gives the full variable domain: DAGVTQSPTHLIKTRGQQVTLRCSPISGHKSVSWYQQVLGQGPQFIFQYYEKEERGRGNFPDRFSARQFPNYSSELNVNALLLGDSALYLCASSLGPVETQYFGPGTRLLVL.

In this sample, this clonotype turned up many times. V usage is TRBV20-1 and J usage is TRBJ2-3; weak D call: TRBD2 (6 bases). The CDR3 runs to 14 residues. The ends were cut back, 0 bases at V and 3 bases at J, with 10 bases in the middle. The V gene's germline CDR1 is DFQATT and CDR2 SNEGSKA (reference sequence). In DNA, the CDR3 is TGCAGTGCTAGAGACGGGAGTCAAACAGATACGCAGTATTTT. Translating gives CSARDGSQTDTQYF.

This chain uses TRBV18 with TRBJ2-6; a possible D gene is TRBD1 (5 bases). Looked up from germline, CDR1 is KGHSH and CDR2 is LQKENI. The CDR3 runs 20 residues. The germline V and J ends were trimmed by 3 bases and 2 bases, with 23 bases remaining between them. CDR3 nucleotide sequence: TGTGCCAGCTCACCCTCCAGGGCGCCCGGAAGTATGGCTGGGGCCAACGTCCTGACTTTC. Protein product: CASSPSRAPGSMAGANVLTF.